This T cell receptor beta chain was documented in a study of graft-versus-host responses after intestinal transplantation. Study findings and constraints: In patients with graft-donor T cell macrochimerism, allograft graft-versus-host to host-versus-graft clonal ratios were high.

This clone was detected only once. What it binds is not known. Sequencing was performed with immunoSEQ multiplex PCR; in TCRdb, only in-frame clones are kept and a portion is missing. This sample yields under 130,000 clones, of which roughly 93% are seen a single time; approximately 1.2% belongs to the top ten. CDR3 length: 15 residues. Deletions cut 11 bases from V and 0 bases from J, with 14 bases between. Germline-derived CDR1 and CDR2 are MNHEY and SMNVEV (reference sequence). This chain connects TRBV27 to TRBJ2-6; TRBD2 might be the D (5 bases). The TCR sequence derives from a human donor who received an intestinal transplant. Sequences were derived from unstimulated CD8+ T cells sorted from spleen or lymph node cells, sampled before intestinal transplant. This CDR3 is CASRDGNSGANVLTF. The CDR3 DNA sequence: TGTGCCTCCCGGGATGGGAACTCTGGGGCCAACGTCCTGACTTTC.